These 17 T cell receptor beta chains share one sample of origin, sequenced in a study of brain T cells in children with intractable seizures. Here immunoSEQ multiplex PCR was the method, and the copy in TCRdb shows in-frame clones only, minus some. The table records 70,000 to 85,000 clones, under 95% of them present only once. The material was peripheral blood, obtained at surgery. The receptors here all came from a girl aged 2-10 years with Rasmussen encephalitis and intractable seizures.

This chain links TRBV3-1 (or the pseudogene TRBV3-2) with TRBJ2-7, with TRBD1 matching 7 bases. CDR1 and CDR2 (germline): LGHDT, YNNKEL (reference sequence). This CDR3 spans 15 amino acids. V lost 3 bases and J lost 1; bases outside the gene matches: 6. The CDR3 DNA sequence: TGTGCCAGCAGCCATTTAGACAGGGCTTCCTACGAGCAGTACTTC. This gives the protein CASSHLDRASYEQYF.

J is TRBJ2-7 and V is TRBV5-5, with a possible D match to TRBD1 (5 bases). This CDR3 comprises 14 residues. Per the germline V gene, CDR1 is SGHKS and CDR2 is YYEKEE (reference sequence). V was shortened by 1 base and J by 2 bases, with 10 bases between the two germline ends. This CDR3 reads CASSLSQVAYEQYF. CDR3 coding DNA: TGTGCCAGCAGCTTGTCACAGGTGGCCTACGAGCAGTACTTC.

The chain links TRBV5-6 to TRBJ1-1, with a weak D call TRBD1 (6 bases). The germline gives CDR1 SGHDT, CDR2 YYEEEE. The germline V and J ends were trimmed by 0 bases and 3 bases, with 15 bases remaining between them. The CDR3 runs 16 residues. In DNA form, the CDR3 reads TGTGCCAGCAGCTTGGAAGGCCAGGGGTTGGACACTGAAGCTTTCTTT. Translated: CASSLEGQGLDTEAFF.

The chain couples TRBV9 to TRBJ2-1; 11 bases are a match to TRBD1. The germline gives CDR1 SGDLS, CDR2 YYNGEE. The CDR3 is made up of 15 amino acids. V trimming: 4 bases; J trimming: 9 bases; junction bases outside the gene matches: 9. CDR3 sequence reads: CASSFRTGGAREQFF. CDR3 DNA: TGTGCCAGCAGCTTCCGGACAGGGGGCGCCCGTGAGCAGTTCTTC.

The J gene is TRBJ1-5, the V gene TRBV6-5; D may be TRBD1 (5 bases). The germline V gene has CDR1 MNHEY and CDR2 SVGAGI. The CDR3 totals 14 residues. Trimming left V 6 bases short and J 5 bases short, with 14 bases between. The CDR3 protein is CASSTSRAHQPQHF. The CDR3 nucleotides are TGTGCCAGCAGCACCTCCAGGGCCCATCAGCCCCAGCATTTT.

The chain has TRBV24-1 and TRBJ1-5; TRBD1 might be the D (6 bases). This CDR3 has 14 amino acids. V dropped 4 bases and J dropped 1 base, with 7 bases sitting between them. The germline V gene encodes CDR1 KGHDR and CDR2 SFDVKD. The CDR3 region has the DNA TGTGCCACCAGTGAAGGACAGAGCAATCAGCCCCAGCATTTT. Its protein product is CATSEGQSNQPQHF.

CDR3 bases: TGTGCCAGCAGGGGGGCTAGTTTTAGCTCCTACGAGCAGTACTTC. Amino acids: CASRGASFSSYEQYF. The rearrangement joins TRBV28 to TRBJ2-7; tentatively, D is TRBD1 (6 bases). The ends were cut back, 6 bases at V and 0 bases at J, with 15 bases in the middle. Germline V lookup: CDR1 MDHEN, CDR2 SYDVKM. The CDR3 has 15 residues. The whole variable domain, remainder taken from reference TRBV28 and TRBJ2-7, is DVKVTQSSRYLVKRTGEKVFLECVQDMDHENMFWYRQDPGLGLRLIYFSYDVKMKEKGDIPEGYSVSREKKERFSLILESASTNQTSMYLCASRGASFSSYEQYFGPGTRLTVT.

The chain combines TRBV3-1 (or the pseudogene TRBV3-2) with TRBJ1-2; 8 bases fit TRBD1. Germline V CDR1 and CDR2: LGHDT, YNNKEL (reference sequence). The V gene end was trimmed by 1 base and the J gene end by 2 bases; junction bases not matched to a gene: 0. The CDR3 consists of 14 residues. CDR3 sequence: CASSQGTGNYGYTF. CDR3 coding DNA: TGTGCCAGCAGCCAAGGGACAGGGAACTATGGCTACACCTTC.

J is TRBJ1-5 and V is TRBV28, with a tentative D call TRBD1 (6 bases). V was trimmed by 3 bases and J by 6 bases, leaving 15 bases between them. CDR1 is MDHEN and CDR2 is SYDVKM in the germline V gene. The CDR3 has 15 residues. The CDR3 region is CASSFFGQGSQPQHF. The CDR3 DNA is TGTGCCAGCAGTTTTTTCGGCCAGGGGAGTCAGCCCCAGCATTTT.

V usage is TRBV28 and J usage is TRBJ2-3; TRBD2 agrees at 11 bases. Germline values: CDR1 MDHEN, CDR2 SYDVKM. V was pared by 8 bases and J by 7 bases, with 11 bases of the junction left unmatched. There are 15 residues in the CDR3. CDR3 amino acids: CASVTPSGGQNTQYF. The CDR3 nucleotides are TGTGCCAGCGTCACACCTAGCGGGGGGCAAAATACGCAGTATTTT.

The CDR3 DNA is TGTGCCAGCAGCAAGGGGCCGAGGCACACTGAAGCTTTCTTT. Translation gives CASSKGPRHTEAFF. The rearrangement links TRBV14 to TRBJ1-1, with D maybe TRBD1 (5 bases). CDR3 length equals 14 residues. CDR1 and CDR2 from the germline V gene are SGHDN and FVKESK. V was shortened by 5 bases and J by 3 bases, with 13 bases between the two germline ends.

DNA of the CDR3: TGTGCCAGCAGTTTTGGGGCCAGGGGTAATCAAGAGACCCAGTACTTC. It translates to CASSFGARGNQETQYF. This chain joins TRBV27 and TRBJ2-5; D perhaps matches TRBD1 (6 bases). CDR1 MNHEY and CDR2 SMNVEV come from the germline V gene (reference sequence). The V end lost 3 bases, the J end lost 2 bases, and 16 bases lay between the germline ends. The CDR3 length is 16 residues.

J is TRBJ1-1 and V is TRBV7-8, with TRBD1 identical over 10 bases. This CDR3 contains 16 residues. Germline CDR1 SGHVS, CDR2 FQNEAQ. The J segment lost 0 bases and the V segment lost 5 bases, leaving 6 bases of the junction unmatched. CDR3 coding DNA: TGTGCCAGCAGCCTAGACAGGGGGCTCATGAACACTGAAGCTTTCTTT. Its protein is CASSLDRGLMNTEAFF.

The chain links TRBV30 to TRBJ1-1, with D perhaps TRBD1 (5 bases). This CDR3 contains 11 residues. CDR1 is GTSNPN and CDR2 is SVGIG in the germline V gene (reference sequence). V was cut by 0 bases and J by 11 bases, with 10 bases left in between. The DNA for the CDR3 is TGTGCCTGGAGTGTAGGCAGGGCGGCTTTCTTT. Amino acid sequence: CAWSVGRAAFF.

The rearrangement joins TRBV10-3 to TRBJ1-1; 10 bases are a match to TRBD1. Germline CDR1 and CDR2: ENHRY and SYGVKD. V trimming: 11 bases; J trimming: 3 bases; junction bases outside the gene matches: 6. The CDR3 length is 13 residues. The CDR3 protein is CAAAGTGDTEAFF. The CDR3 coding sequence is TGTGCCGCCGCAGGGACAGGGGACACTGAAGCTTTCTTT.

The chain links TRBV15 to TRBJ1-5; no reliable D call. Germline assignment: CDR1 LNHNV and CDR2 YYDKDF (reference sequence). The CDR3 has 13 residues. V shed 3 bases and J shed 7 bases, with 10 bases lying between them. The CDR3 DNA follows: TGTGCCACCAGCAGGTACAAAAACCAGCCCCAGCATTTT. This codes for CATSRYKNQPQHF.

The CDR3 DNA is TGTGCCAGCAGTTACTCGACAGGTTTCACTAACTATGGCTACACCTTC. Its translation is CASSYSTGFTNYGYTF. The chain couples TRBV6-5 to TRBJ1-2; the D gene is possibly TRBD1 (6 bases). Germline CDR1 is MNHEY and CDR2 is SVGAGI. The CDR3 contains 16 residues. V shed 0 bases and J shed 0 bases, with 11 bases lying between them.